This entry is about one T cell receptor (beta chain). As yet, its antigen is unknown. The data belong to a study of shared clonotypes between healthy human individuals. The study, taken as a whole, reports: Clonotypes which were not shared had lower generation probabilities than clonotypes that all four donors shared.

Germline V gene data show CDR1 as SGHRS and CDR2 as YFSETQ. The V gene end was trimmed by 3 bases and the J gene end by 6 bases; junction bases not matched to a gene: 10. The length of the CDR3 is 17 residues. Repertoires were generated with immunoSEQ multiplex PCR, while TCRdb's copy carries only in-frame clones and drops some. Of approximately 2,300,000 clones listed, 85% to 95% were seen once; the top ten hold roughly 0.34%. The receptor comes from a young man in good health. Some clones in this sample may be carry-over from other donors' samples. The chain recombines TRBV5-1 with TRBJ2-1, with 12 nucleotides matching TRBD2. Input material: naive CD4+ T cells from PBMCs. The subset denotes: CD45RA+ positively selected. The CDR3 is CASSSTSGRVWSNEQFF. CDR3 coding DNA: TGCGCCAGCAGCTCGACTAGCGGGAGAGTCTGGAGCAATGAGCAGTTCTTC.